Listed below are T cell receptor beta chains from one sample, sequenced in a study of regulatory T cells in long-lasting Graves disease. TCRdb itself ran the multiplex PCR reads through MiXCR, one entry per CDR3 protein. The sample contains 350,000 to 550,000 distinct CDR3 sequences, under 15% of which appear only once. In addition, the sample was reused for a study of T cells in Graves' hyperthyroidism and ophthalmopathy.

The input for sequencing was peripheral blood mononuclear cells (PBMCs), taken at new diagnosis, from a patient treated with antithyroid drugs. Receptors originate from a woman aged 30 to 39 with Graves disease. CDR3s include the opening cysteine and the closing phenylalanine or tryptophan. Fields, in order: CDR3 DNA, CDR3 protein, V gene, J gene, clone size, D gene. A D gene is named only where the DNA matches it firmly. Clone sizes are given selectively: once, few, many, or a class where the clone is expanded.

CDR3nt: TGCAGTGCCTGGTGGGAGGTGGCAGATACGCAGTATTTT
CDR3aa: CSAWWEVADTQYF
v_gene: TRBV20-1
j_gene: TRBJ2-3
abundance: few
d_gene: NA

CDR3nt: TGTGCCAGCAATGGTAGAGACCCGAGCTCCTACAATGAGCAGTTCTTC
CDR3aa: CASNGRDPSSYNEQFF
v_gene: TRBV6-2/TRBV6-3
j_gene: TRBJ2-1
abundance: few
d_gene: NA

CDR3nt: TGCAGTGCTAGAGGGGCAGGAAGGAACACCGGGGAGCTGTTTTTT
CDR3aa: CSARGAGRNTGELFF
v_gene: TRBV20-1
j_gene: TRBJ2-2
abundance: once
d_gene: NA

CDR3nt: TGCAGCGTCCTCCAGGTGGCAGTGGGGTCCAATGAGCAGTTCTTC
CDR3aa: CSVLQVAVGSNEQFF
v_gene: TRBV29-1
j_gene: TRBJ2-1
abundance: NA
d_gene: NA

CDR3nt: TGTGCCAGCAGCCCGGGTGGGCTAGCGGAAAACTACGAGCAGTACTTC
CDR3aa: CASSPGGLAENYEQYF
v_gene: TRBV3-1
j_gene: TRBJ2-7
abundance: many
d_gene: TRBD2

CDR3nt: TGTGCCAGCAGTGGTACTAGCGGGCGTAGCGAGCAGTACTTC
CDR3aa: CASSGTSGRSEQYF
v_gene: TRBV2
j_gene: TRBJ2-7
abundance: few
d_gene: TRBD2

CDR3nt: TGCAGCGTTGTGACACCCGTGAAAGAGACCCAGTACTTC
CDR3aa: CSVVTPVKETQYF
v_gene: TRBV29-1
j_gene: TRBJ2-5
abundance: NA
d_gene: NA

CDR3nt: TGTGCTAGTGGTTTAAGCTCAAGGAATCAGCCCCAGCATTTT
CDR3aa: CASGLSSRNQPQHF
v_gene: TRBV12-5
j_gene: TRBJ1-5
abundance: few
d_gene: NA

CDR3nt: TGTGCCAGCAGTTACGCTAGTTCGGGCACAGATACGCAGTATTTT
CDR3aa: CASSYASSGTDTQYF
v_gene: TRBV28
j_gene: TRBJ2-3
abundance: many
d_gene: NA

CDR3nt: TGTGCCAGCAGTTTATACAGGTTGGGCACTGAAGCTTTCTTT
CDR3aa: CASSLYRLGTEAFF
v_gene: TRBV28
j_gene: TRBJ1-1
abundance: many
d_gene: NA

CDR3nt: TGTGCCAGCAGTCCTGGGTACCGGCGACTAACCGGTCGTGGCTACGAGCAGTACTTC
CDR3aa: CASSPGYRRLTGRGYEQYF
v_gene: TRBV27
j_gene: TRBJ2-7
abundance: many
d_gene: NA

CDR3nt: TGTGCCAGCAGCCTCAGTCCATTTGGTGGGAACACCATATATTTT
CDR3aa: CASSLSPFGGNTIYF
v_gene: TRBV7-9
j_gene: TRBJ1-3
abundance: many
d_gene: NA

CDR3nt: TGCGCCAGCAGCCCGGGGACTAGCGGGACCCACAACTACGAGCAGTACTTC
CDR3aa: CASSPGTSGTHNYEQYF
v_gene: TRBV5-1
j_gene: TRBJ2-7
abundance: NA
d_gene: TRBD2

CDR3nt: TGCAGTGCTGAGGACAGGGCCACAGATACGCAGTATTTT
CDR3aa: CSAEDRATDTQYF
v_gene: TRBV20-1
j_gene: TRBJ2-3
abundance: many
d_gene: TRBD1

CDR3nt: TGTGCCAGCAGTGAATTGGGGACAGGGGCCAATGAGCAGTTCTTC
CDR3aa: CASSELGTGANEQFF
v_gene: TRBV6-1
j_gene: TRBJ2-1
abundance: many
d_gene: TRBD1

CDR3nt: TGTGCCAGCTTTGGACAGGGCGAGACCCAGTACTTC
CDR3aa: CASFGQGETQYF
v_gene: TRBV2
j_gene: TRBJ2-5
abundance: many
d_gene: TRBD1

CDR3nt: TGTGCCAGCAGCCGGGGGGCAGCGCTTACCAATCAGCCCCAGCATTTT
CDR3aa: CASSRGAALTNQPQHF
v_gene: TRBV9
j_gene: TRBJ1-5
abundance: few
d_gene: NA

CDR3nt: TGTGCCAGCACCCGGCACAGCCTCGGCGACACCATATATTTT
CDR3aa: CASTRHSLGDTIYF
v_gene: TRBV12-3/TRBV12-4
j_gene: TRBJ1-3
abundance: NA
d_gene: NA

CDR3nt: TGTGCCACCAGTGATTTAGACAAAGAGACCCAGTACTTC
CDR3aa: CATSDLDKETQYF
v_gene: TRBV24-1
j_gene: TRBJ2-5
abundance: few
d_gene: NA

CDR3nt: TGCAGTGCTAGGGGGACTAGCGGGAGTGTATATGAGCAGTTCTTC
CDR3aa: CSARGTSGSVYEQFF
v_gene: TRBV20-1
j_gene: TRBJ2-1
abundance: many
d_gene: TRBD2

CDR3nt: TGTGCCAGCAGTGGGGACAGGAGGAACACTGAAGCTTTCTTT
CDR3aa: CASSGDRRNTEAFF
v_gene: TRBV6-1
j_gene: TRBJ1-1
abundance: many
d_gene: TRBD1

CDR3nt: TGTGCTAGTGGTTTGGTACGAAAGGAGCTAGAGGCAACTAATGAAAAACTGTTTTTT
CDR3aa: CASGLVRKELEATNEKLFF
v_gene: TRBV12-5
j_gene: TRBJ1-4
abundance: many
d_gene: NA

CDR3nt: TGCGCCAGCAGCTTGGGGGGCTCGGGGGGCAACTATCAGCCCCAGCATTTT
CDR3aa: CASSLGGSGGNYQPQHF
v_gene: TRBV5-1
j_gene: TRBJ1-5
abundance: many
d_gene: NA

CDR3nt: TGCGCCAGCAGTGAATCGGGACTAGCGGGAGGGCTGACAGAAGAGACCCAGTACTTC
CDR3aa: CASSESGLAGGLTEETQYF
v_gene: TRBV10-2
j_gene: TRBJ2-5
abundance: NA
d_gene: TRBD2

CDR3nt: TGTGCCACTAAGGAAGGGACAACGAGAACCTACGAGCAGTACTTC
CDR3aa: CATKEGTTRTYEQYF
v_gene: TRBV27
j_gene: TRBJ2-7
abundance: NA
d_gene: NA

CDR3nt: TGTGCCAGCAGTTCAACTCGGGTCCTCCACTTT
CDR3aa: CASSSTRVLHF
v_gene: TRBV12-3/TRBV12-4
j_gene: TRBJ1-6
abundance: many
d_gene: NA

CDR3nt: TGTGCCACCAGTGATGGGAGTTCCTATGGCTACACCTTC
CDR3aa: CATSDGSSYGYTF
v_gene: TRBV24-1
j_gene: TRBJ1-2
abundance: NA
d_gene: NA

CDR3nt: TGTGCCATCATTTACTCCAGGGGCCCTCCGAACTACGAGCAGTACTTC
CDR3aa: CAIIYSRGPPNYEQYF
v_gene: TRBV10-3
j_gene: TRBJ2-7
abundance: NA
d_gene: NA

CDR3nt: TGTGCCAGTAGTATTGAGACTAGCGGGATTGATACGCAGTATTTT
CDR3aa: CASSIETSGIDTQYF
v_gene: TRBV19
j_gene: TRBJ2-3
abundance: NA
d_gene: TRBD2

CDR3nt: TGTGCCAGCAGCCGCCGGACAGGGAGCAATCAGCCCCAGCATTTT
CDR3aa: CASSRRTGSNQPQHF
v_gene: TRBV3-1
j_gene: TRBJ1-5
abundance: NA
d_gene: TRBD1

CDR3nt: TGTGCCAGCAGCCAGGGGGGCACTGAAGCTTTCTTT
CDR3aa: CASSQGGTEAFF
v_gene: TRBV3-1
j_gene: TRBJ1-1
abundance: many
d_gene: NA

CDR3nt: TGCGCCAGCAGTGAGTCGGCAGGGCGGGACGAAAAACTGTTTTTT
CDR3aa: CASSESAGRDEKLFF
v_gene: TRBV10-1
j_gene: TRBJ1-4
abundance: NA
d_gene: NA

CDR3nt: TGTGCCAGCAGTCAGTTAGGGGCGCCTCAAGAGACCCAGTACTTC
CDR3aa: CASSQLGAPQETQYF
v_gene: TRBV2
j_gene: TRBJ2-5
abundance: many
d_gene: NA

CDR3nt: TGTGCCAGCGCCCCCGGACTAGCGGTTGATACGCAGTATTTT
CDR3aa: CASAPGLAVDTQYF
v_gene: TRBV2
j_gene: TRBJ2-3
abundance: many
d_gene: TRBD2

CDR3nt: TGCAGTGCTGTAGGACTCCCCAGCGGCAATGAGCAGTTCTTC
CDR3aa: CSAVGLPSGNEQFF
v_gene: TRBV20-1
j_gene: TRBJ2-1
abundance: many
d_gene: NA

CDR3nt: TGTGCCAGCAGCTTAAACCCCGGGACAGGTTCTTCCTACTATGGCTACACCTTC
CDR3aa: CASSLNPGTGSSYYGYTF
v_gene: TRBV13
j_gene: TRBJ1-2
abundance: many
d_gene: TRBD1

CDR3nt: TGTGCCACCAGTGAACAAGGGACTAGCGCACTCTACGAGCAGCACTTC
CDR3aa: CATSEQGTSALYEQHF
v_gene: TRBV24-1
j_gene: TRBJ2-7
abundance: NA
d_gene: TRBD2

CDR3nt: TGTGCCAGCAGTGTGCCAGACCGAAACATTCAGTACTTC
CDR3aa: CASSVPDRNIQYF
v_gene: TRBV2
j_gene: TRBJ2-4
abundance: NA
d_gene: NA

CDR3nt: TGTGCCAGCAGTTACTCGGCCAGTTCCTACGAGCAGTACTTC
CDR3aa: CASSYSASSYEQYF
v_gene: TRBV6-2/TRBV6-3
j_gene: TRBJ2-7
abundance: many
d_gene: NA

CDR3nt: TGCAGTGCGGGGGCGGGAGTGCCCTACGAGCAGTACTTC
CDR3aa: CSAGAGVPYEQYF
v_gene: TRBV20-1
j_gene: TRBJ2-7
abundance: NA
d_gene: NA